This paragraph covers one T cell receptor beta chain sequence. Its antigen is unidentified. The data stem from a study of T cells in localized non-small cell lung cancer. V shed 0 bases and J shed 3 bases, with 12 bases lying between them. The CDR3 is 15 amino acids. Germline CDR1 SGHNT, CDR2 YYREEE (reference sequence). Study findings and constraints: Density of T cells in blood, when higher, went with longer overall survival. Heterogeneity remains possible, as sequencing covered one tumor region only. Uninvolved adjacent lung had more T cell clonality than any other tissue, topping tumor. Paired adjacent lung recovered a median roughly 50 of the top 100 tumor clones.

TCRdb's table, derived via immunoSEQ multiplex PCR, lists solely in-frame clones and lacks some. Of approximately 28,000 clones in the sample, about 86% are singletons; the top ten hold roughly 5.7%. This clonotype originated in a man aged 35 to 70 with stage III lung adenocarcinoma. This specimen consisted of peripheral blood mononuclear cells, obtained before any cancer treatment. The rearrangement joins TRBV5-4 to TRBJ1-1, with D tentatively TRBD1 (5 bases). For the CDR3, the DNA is TGTGCCAGCAGCTTGGGGAGGGGCGCTGACACTGAAGCTTTCTTT. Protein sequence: CASSLGRGADTEAFF.